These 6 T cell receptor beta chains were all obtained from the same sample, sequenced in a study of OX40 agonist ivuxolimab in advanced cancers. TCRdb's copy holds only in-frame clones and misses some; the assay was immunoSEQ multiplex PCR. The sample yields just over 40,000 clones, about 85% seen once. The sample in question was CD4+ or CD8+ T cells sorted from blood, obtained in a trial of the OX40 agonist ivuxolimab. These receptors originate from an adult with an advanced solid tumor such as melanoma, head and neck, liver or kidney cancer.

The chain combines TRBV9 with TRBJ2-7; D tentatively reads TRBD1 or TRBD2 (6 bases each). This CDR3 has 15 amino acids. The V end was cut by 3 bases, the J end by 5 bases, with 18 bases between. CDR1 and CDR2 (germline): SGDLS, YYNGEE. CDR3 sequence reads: CASSASGARGNEQYF. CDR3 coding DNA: TGTGCCAGCAGCGCCTCGGGGGCCCGCGGGAACGAGCAGTACTTC.

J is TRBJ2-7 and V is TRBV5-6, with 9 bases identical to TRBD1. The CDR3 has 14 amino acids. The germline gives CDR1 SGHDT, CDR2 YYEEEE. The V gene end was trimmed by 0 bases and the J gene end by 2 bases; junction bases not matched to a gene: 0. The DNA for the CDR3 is TGTGCCAGCAGCTTGGGGACAGGGGCCTACGAGCAGTACTTC. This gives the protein CASSLGTGAYEQYF.

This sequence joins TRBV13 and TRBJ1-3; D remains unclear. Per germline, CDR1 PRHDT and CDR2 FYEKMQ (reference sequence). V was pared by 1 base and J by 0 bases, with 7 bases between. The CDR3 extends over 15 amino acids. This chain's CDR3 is CASSLAVSSGNTIYF. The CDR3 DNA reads TGTGCCAGCAGCTTAGCTGTAAGCTCTGGAAACACCATATATTTT. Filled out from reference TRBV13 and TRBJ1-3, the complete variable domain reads AAGVIQSPRHLIKEKRETATLKCYPIPRHDTVYWYQQGPGQDPQFLISFYEKMQSDKGSIPDRFSAQQFSDYHSELNMSSLELGDSALYFCASSLAVSSGNTIYFGEGSWLTVV.

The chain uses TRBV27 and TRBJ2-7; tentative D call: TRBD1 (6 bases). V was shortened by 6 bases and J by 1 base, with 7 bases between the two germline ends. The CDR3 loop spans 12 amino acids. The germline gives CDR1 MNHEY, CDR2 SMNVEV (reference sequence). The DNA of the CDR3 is TGTGCCAGCAGGACAGGTTCCTACGAGCAGTACTTC. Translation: CASRTGSYEQYF.

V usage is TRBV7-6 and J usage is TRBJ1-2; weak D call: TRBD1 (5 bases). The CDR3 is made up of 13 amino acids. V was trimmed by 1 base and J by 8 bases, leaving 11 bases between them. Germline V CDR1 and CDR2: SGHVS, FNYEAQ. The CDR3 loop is CASSLERGLGYTF. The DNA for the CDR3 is TGTGCCAGCAGCTTAGAAAGGGGTTTGGGCTACACCTTC.

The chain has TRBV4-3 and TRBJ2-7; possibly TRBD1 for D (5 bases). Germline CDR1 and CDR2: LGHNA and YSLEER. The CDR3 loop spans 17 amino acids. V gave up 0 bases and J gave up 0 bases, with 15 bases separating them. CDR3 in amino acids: CASSQETQGWGSYEQYF. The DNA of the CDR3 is TGCGCCAGCAGCCAAGAGACCCAGGGATGGGGCTCCTACGAGCAGTACTTC.